This T cell receptor beta chain was obtained from a study of T cells in narcolepsy. Whole-study results and caveats: HCRT-specific and TRIB2-specific autoreactive clonotypes appeared among same-patient CSF and blood CD4+ clonotypes. Blood of same and different patients, but not healthy controls, reportedly held recurring autoreactive clonotypes.

With regard to this clone: Its target is not known.

Between the trimmed V and J ends, which lost 1 base and 8 bases, there was a span of 11 bases. The CDR3 has 13 amino acids. Germline V gives CDR1 SGHDN, CDR2 FVKESK. The data were produced by immunoSEQ multiplex PCR, yet TCRdb's version contains in-frame clones alone and is incomplete. The sample lists roughly 13,000 clones, roughly 91% seen once, with 1.7% in the top ten. The TCR originated in a human donor with narcolepsy. This chain connects TRBV14 to TRBJ1-2; the D is unclear. The sequenced sample consisted of CD45RA- memory CD4+ T cells from PBMCs. CDR3 coding DNA: TGTGCCAGCAGCCAAGCTCCCAGCGCGGGCTACACCTTC. It yields the protein CASSQAPSAGYTF.